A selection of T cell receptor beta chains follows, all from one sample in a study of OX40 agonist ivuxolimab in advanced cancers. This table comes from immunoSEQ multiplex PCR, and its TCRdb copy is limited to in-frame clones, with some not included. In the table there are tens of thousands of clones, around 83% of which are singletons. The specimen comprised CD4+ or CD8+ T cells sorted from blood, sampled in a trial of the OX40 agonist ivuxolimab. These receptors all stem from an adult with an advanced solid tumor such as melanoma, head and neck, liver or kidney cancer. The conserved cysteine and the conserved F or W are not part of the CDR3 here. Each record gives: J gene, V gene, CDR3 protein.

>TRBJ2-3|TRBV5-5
ASTPSGGGTDTQY
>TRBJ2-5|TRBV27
ASSLFSVSISPKEETQY
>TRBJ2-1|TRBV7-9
ASSFFGSNEQF
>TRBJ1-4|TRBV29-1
SARMGTTNEKLF
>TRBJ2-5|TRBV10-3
AISESKSKGDGETQY
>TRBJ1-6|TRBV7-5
ARSTRSSYNSPLH
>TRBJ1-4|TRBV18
ASSSNADRGPEKLF
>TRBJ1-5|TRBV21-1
ASSNYPGHSFSNQPQH
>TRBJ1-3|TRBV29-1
SVDGQGDTIY
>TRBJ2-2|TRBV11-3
ASSLDSVDTGELF
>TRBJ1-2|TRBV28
ASSSRDPALGYGYT
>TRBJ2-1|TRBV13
ASSFGTGYNEQF
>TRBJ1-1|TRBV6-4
ASSDSSEGTEAF
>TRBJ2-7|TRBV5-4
ASSFSGGANEQY
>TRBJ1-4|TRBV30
AWTDPGQGHEKLF
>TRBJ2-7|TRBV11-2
ASSSPRRSTYEQY
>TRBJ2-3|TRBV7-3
ASSFSGTTDTQY
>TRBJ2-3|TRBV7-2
ASTRQGTDTQY
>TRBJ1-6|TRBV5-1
ASSGGTGRSPLH
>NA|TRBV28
ASKVSAGQKGGREQY
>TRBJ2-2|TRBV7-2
ASSLHGGTTGELF
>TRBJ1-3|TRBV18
ASSPGSSGNTIY
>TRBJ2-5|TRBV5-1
ASSLIAGGGETQY
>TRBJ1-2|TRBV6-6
ASTPSEQGGGYT
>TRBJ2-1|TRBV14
ASSQITQQF
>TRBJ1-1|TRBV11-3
ASSPYPGFTEAF
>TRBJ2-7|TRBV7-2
ASSLIPGLTSSYEQY
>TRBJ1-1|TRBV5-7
ASRGGMDTEAF
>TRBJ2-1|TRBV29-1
SVARTRNNEQF
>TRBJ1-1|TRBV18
ASSPQGADTEAF
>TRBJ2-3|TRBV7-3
ASSGDYHTQY
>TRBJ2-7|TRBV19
ASRRTSVSSYEQY
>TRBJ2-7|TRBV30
AWALPGTAYEQY
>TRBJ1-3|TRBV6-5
ASSYGENSGNTIY
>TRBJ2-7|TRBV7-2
ASSLAPGGPYEQY
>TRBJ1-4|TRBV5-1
ASSLSANEKLF
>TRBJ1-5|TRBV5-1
ASSLAGFGQPQH
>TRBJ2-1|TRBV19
ASSIVRGSNPSYNEQF
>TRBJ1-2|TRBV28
ASSLGPGLYGYT
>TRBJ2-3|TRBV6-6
ASRSSYGGGTDTQY
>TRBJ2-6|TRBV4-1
ASSQDMGIGANVLT
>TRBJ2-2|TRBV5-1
ASSLKGPGELF
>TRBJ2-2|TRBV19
ASSTRQGKTGELF
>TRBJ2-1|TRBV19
ASNRGPDSYNEQF
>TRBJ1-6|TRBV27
ASRARWDSPLH
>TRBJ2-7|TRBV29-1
GDRVWYEQY
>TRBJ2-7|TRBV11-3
ASSIDSHYYEQY
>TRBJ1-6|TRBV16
ASSPRGVRGSPLH
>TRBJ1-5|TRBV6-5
ASSPTGRNQPQH
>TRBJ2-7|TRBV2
ASRDWHSYEQY
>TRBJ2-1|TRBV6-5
ASSYSTGDNEQF
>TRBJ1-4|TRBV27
ASRAGTGDEKLF